The source of this T cell receptor beta chain is a study of OX40 agonist ivuxolimab in advanced cancers. As for the study in general: Ivuxolimab was delivered to patients intravenously every 2 weeks at doses spanning 0.01 to 10 mg/kg.

Method: immunoSEQ multiplex PCR; TCRdb's copy keeps in-frame clones and lacks some. This table holds 35,000 to 45,000 clones, more than 75% found once. The study sampled blood at baseline, cycle 4 day 1, and cycle 7 day 1. CDR1 is SGHAT, CDR2 FQDESV, per germline (reference sequence). J was trimmed by 9 bases and V by 4 bases; bases with no gene match: 6. There are 13 residues in the CDR3. The rearrangement joins TRBV11-1 to TRBJ2-1, with 7 bases aligning to TRBD2. This TCR derives from an adult with an advanced solid tumor such as melanoma, head and neck, liver or kidney cancer. Sequencing was performed on CD4+ or CD8+ T cells sorted from blood, taken in a trial of the OX40 agonist ivuxolimab. CDR3 amino acids: CASSSGLSREQFF. The CDR3, as DNA: TGTGCCAGCAGCTCGGGACTATCCCGTGAGCAGTTCTTC.